This T cell receptor (beta chain) was found in a study of blood T cell repertoires in COVID-19 (dated by TCRdb to about 2020). The study in broad terms: Samples from collaborators originated in the United States, Italy and Spain and spanned both the acute and convalescent phases of COVID-19. The prospective study material was composed of cDNA or gDNA derived from T cells, B-cell-depleted T cells, or PBMCs. Deeply sampled blood TCRbeta repertoires from subjects exposed to, actively infected with, or recovered from COVID-19 were included in the dataset. A freely available public database, intended as a resource for researchers studying the immune response to SARS-CoV-2, is where the repertoires were released. The samples were drawn from the first 160 participants of the ongoing ImmuneRACE study and from some 1,300 subjects provided by 6 global collaborators. Nearly every sample came with metadata listing a de-identified subject ID, COVID-19 status, age in years and sex. Where HLA class I and class II types were available, the types were taken from metadata supplied by the sample provider, not from assay-based typing. Beyond this particular receptor, the publication reports: The amount of clinical and demographic metadata varied by source and participant and was provided uncurated.

The immunoSEQ Assay, a bias-controlled multiplex PCR, was used to amplify TCRbeta CDR3 regions from genomic DNA. The authors' pipeline ran thus. Within the assay, amplification of reference gene primers was used to estimate how many nucleated cells each sample contained. Sequence reads were collapsed and filtered to measure the absolute abundance of every unique TCRbeta CDR3 rearrangement. For each sample, productive Simpson clonality was calculated as the square root of Simpson's diversity index across productive rearrangements. This is the immuneACCESS table as TCRdb keeps it, with only in-frame sequences that have V and J called. A part of the clones is gone; compared with another copy, unresolved V genes explain less than half, and the rest is unexplained. V, J and clone size were drawn from that table, and D and trimming were deduced from the DNA. The sample table shows about 270,000 clones, and approximately 85% are seen once. The leading ten clones occupy 0.75% to 1% of the sample.

The CDR3 covers 13 residues, taking in both the cysteine and the phenylalanine. Only CDR3 DNA is held: 39 bases, read in frame from base 1. V is pared back by 6 bases and J by 3 bases, with 11 bases lying between the germline termini. CDR1 and CDR2 (LNHDA, SQIVND) derive from the germline V gene (reference sequence). In the prospective study, participants were roughly 18 to 100 years old, resided in 24 geographic areas of the United States, and were enrolled through a virtual design. Cohort assignment in the prospective study relied on participant-reported clinical history from a screening survey and a study questionnaire. Recovered participants in ImmuneRACE Cohort 3 were defined as having two consecutive negative NP/OP PCR tests, clearance from a healthcare professional, or resolution of symptoms. In the prospective study, mobile phlebotomists collected whole blood, serum and a nasopharyngeal or oropharyngeal swab from each participant. Participants in the prospective study had the option to provide additional blood draws and questionnaires over an approximately 2-month period. Before DNA extraction, prospective study blood samples were shipped either frozen or at room temperature.

About this clone: Its recognized antigen is unknown. There are no base qualities to consult, and no much larger clone falls within one base.

Sequencing input: PBMCs or T cells enriched from blood (not recorded which). This receptor was obtained from a woman aged 30 to 39 who had recovered from COVID-19. The chain is assembled from TRBV19 and TRBJ1-2; the best D guess is TRBD1, with 5 bases matching. The CDR3 loop reads CASRAGLYYGYTF. The sequence in DNA is TGTGCCAGTAGGGCAGGGTTGTACTATGGCTACACCTTC.